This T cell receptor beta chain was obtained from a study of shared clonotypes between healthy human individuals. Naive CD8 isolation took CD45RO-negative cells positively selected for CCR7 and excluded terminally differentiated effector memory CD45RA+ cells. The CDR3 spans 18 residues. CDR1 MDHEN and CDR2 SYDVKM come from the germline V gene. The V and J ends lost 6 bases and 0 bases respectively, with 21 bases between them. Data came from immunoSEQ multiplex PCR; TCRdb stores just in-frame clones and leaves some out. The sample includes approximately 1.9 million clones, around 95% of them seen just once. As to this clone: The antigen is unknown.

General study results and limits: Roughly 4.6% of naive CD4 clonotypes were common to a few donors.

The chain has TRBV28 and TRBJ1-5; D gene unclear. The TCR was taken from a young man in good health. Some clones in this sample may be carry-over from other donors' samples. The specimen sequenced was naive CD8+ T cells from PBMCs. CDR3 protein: CASSPAAGWGYSNQPQHF. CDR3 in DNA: TGTGCCAGCAGCCCAGCCGCGGGGTGGGGTTATAGCAATCAGCCCCAGCATTTT.